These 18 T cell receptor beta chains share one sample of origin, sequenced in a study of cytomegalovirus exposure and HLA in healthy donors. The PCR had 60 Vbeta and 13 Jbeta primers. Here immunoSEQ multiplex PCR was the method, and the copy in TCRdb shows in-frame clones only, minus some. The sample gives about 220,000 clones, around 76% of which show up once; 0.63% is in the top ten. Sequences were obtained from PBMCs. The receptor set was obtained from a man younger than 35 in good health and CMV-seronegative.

The CDR3 nucleotides read TGCGCCAGCAGCCAGGGACAAAACGGATGGAGCAATCAGCCCCAGCATTTT. Translating gives CASSQGQNGWSNQPQHF. The chain joins TRBV4-1 to TRBJ1-5, with D perhaps matching TRBD1 (6 bases). The CDR3 spans 17 residues. V was pared by 3 bases and J by 1 base, with 16 bases between. Germline V gene lookup returns CDR1 MGHRA and CDR2 YSYEKL.

CDR3 residues: CASSELQGNQPQHF. The CDR3 DNA sequence: TGTGCCAGCAGTGAGTTACAGGGCAATCAGCCCCAGCATTTT. V is TRBV6-1 and J is TRBJ1-5; a possible D gene is TRBD1 (5 bases). The germline V gene has CDR1 MNHNS and CDR2 SASEGT. V was pared by 3 bases and J by 2 bases, with 8 bases between. The CDR3 runs to 14 residues.

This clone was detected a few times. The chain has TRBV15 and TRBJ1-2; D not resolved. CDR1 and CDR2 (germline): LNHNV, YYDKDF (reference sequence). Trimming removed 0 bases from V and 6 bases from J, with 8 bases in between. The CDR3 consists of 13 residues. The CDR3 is CATSRDSRDGYTF. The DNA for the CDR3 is TGTGCCACCAGCAGAGATTCTCGTGATGGCTACACCTTC.

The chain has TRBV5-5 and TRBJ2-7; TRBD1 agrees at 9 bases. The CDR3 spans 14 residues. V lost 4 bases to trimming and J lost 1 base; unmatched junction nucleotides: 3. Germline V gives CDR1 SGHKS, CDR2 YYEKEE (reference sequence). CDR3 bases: TGTGCCAGCAGCCCTGGACAGGGGTCCTACGAGCAGTACTTC. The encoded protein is CASSPGQGSYEQYF.

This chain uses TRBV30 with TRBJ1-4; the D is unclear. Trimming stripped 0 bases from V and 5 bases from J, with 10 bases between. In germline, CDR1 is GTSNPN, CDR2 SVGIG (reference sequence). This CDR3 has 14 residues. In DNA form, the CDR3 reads TGTGCCTGGAGTGTAAAAGGGAGCAATGAAAAACTGTTTTTT. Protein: CAWSVKGSNEKLFF.

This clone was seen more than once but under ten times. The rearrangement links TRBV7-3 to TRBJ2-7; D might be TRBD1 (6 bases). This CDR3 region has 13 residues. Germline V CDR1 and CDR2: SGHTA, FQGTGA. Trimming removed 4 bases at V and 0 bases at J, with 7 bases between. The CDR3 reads CASSWDTSYEQYF. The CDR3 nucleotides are TGTGCCAGCAGCTGGGACACCTCCTACGAGCAGTACTTC. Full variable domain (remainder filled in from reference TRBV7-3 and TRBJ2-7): GAGVSQTPSNKVTEKGKYVELRCDPISGHTALYWYRQSLGQGPEFLIYFQGTGAADDSGLPNDRFFAVRPEGSVSTLKIQRTERGDSAVYLCASSWDTSYEQYFGPGTRLTVT.

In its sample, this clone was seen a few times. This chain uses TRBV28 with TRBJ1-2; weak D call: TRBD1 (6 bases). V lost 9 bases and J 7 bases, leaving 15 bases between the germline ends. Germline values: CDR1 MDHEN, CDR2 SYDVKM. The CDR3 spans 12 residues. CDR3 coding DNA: TGTGCCAGTGAGGGGGGGCTCGGTGGCTACACCTTC. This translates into CASEGGLGGYTF.

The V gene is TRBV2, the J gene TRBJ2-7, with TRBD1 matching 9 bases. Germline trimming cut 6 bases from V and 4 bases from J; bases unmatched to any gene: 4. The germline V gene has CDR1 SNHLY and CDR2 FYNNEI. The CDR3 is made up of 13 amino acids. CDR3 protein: CASSSGTGYEQYF. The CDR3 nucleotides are TGTGCCAGCAGCTCCGGGACAGGGTACGAGCAGTACTTC.

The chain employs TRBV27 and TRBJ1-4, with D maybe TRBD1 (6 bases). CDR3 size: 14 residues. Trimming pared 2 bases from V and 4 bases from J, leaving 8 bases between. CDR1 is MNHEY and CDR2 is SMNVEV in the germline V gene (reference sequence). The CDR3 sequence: CASSLTGINEKLFF. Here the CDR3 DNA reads TGTGCCAGCAGTTTAACAGGGATTAATGAAAAACTGTTTTTT.

CDR3 residues: CASSSDGGSNQPQHF. Here the CDR3 DNA reads TGTGCCAGCTCCTCGGATGGAGGAAGCAATCAGCCCCAGCATTTT. V is TRBV18 and J is TRBJ1-5; D not certain. There are 15 residues in the CDR3. V was shortened by 6 bases and J by 1 base, with 13 bases between the two germline ends. The V gene's germline CDR1 is KGHSH and CDR2 LQKENI.

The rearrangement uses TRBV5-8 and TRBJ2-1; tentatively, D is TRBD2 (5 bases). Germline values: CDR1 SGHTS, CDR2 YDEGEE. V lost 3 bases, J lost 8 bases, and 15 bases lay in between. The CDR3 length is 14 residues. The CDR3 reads CASSSSRVRDEQFF. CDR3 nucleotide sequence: TGTGCCAGCAGCTCTTCGAGGGTGCGTGATGAGCAGTTCTTC.

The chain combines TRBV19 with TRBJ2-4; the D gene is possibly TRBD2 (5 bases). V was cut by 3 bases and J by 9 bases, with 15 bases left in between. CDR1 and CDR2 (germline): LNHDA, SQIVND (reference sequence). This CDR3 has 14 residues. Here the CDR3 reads CASSMERTVGIQYF. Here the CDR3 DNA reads TGTGCCAGTAGTATGGAGCGGACGGTTGGCATTCAGTACTTC.

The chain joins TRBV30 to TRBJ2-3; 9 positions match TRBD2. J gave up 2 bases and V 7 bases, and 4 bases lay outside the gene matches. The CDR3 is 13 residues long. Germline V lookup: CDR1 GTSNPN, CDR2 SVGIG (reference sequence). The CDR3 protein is CASAGGHTDTQYF. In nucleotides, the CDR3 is TGTGCCTCAGCGGGAGGCCACACAGATACGCAGTATTTT.

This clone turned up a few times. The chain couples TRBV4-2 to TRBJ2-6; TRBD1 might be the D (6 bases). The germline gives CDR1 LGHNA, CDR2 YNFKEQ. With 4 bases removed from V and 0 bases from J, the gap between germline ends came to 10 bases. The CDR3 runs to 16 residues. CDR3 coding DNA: TGTGCCAGCAGCCCAGGACAGAACTCTGGGGCCAACGTCCTGACTTTC. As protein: CASSPGQNSGANVLTF.

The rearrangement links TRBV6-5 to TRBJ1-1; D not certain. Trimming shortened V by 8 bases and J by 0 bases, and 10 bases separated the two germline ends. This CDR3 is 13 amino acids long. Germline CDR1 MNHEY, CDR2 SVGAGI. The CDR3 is CASRRGMNTEAFF. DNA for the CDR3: TGTGCCAGCCGCCGAGGGATGAACACTGAAGCTTTCTTT.

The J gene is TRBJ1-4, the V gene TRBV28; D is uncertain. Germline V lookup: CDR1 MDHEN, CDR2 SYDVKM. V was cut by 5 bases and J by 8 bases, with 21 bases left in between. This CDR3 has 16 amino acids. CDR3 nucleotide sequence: TGTGCCAGCAGTCCTTCCATATCCGCCCTATGGGAAAAACTGTTTTTT. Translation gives CASSPSISALWEKLFF.

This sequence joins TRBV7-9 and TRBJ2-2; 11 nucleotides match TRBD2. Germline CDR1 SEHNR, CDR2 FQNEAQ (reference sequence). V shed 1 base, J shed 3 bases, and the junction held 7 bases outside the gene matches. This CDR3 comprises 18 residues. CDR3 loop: CASSLGGGLAVYTGELFF. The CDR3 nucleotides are TGTGCCAGCAGCTTAGGAGGGGGACTAGCGGTCTACACCGGGGAGCTGTTTTTT.

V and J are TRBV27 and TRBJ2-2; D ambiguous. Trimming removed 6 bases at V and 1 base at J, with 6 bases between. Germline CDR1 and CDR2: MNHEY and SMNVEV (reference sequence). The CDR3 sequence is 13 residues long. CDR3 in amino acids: CASSVRNTGELFF. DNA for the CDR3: TGTGCCAGCAGCGTGAGGAACACCGGGGAGCTGTTTTTT.